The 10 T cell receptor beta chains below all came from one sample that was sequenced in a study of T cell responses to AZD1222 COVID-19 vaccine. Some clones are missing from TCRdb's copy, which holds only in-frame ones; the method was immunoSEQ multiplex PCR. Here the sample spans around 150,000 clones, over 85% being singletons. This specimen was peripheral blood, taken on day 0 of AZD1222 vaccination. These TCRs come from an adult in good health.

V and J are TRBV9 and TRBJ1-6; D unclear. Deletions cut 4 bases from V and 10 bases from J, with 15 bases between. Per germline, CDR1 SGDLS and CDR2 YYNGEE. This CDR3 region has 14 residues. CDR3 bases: TGTGCCAGCAGCTCCGGGGTAAACGAATCACCCCTCCACTTT. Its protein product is CASSSGVNESPLHF.

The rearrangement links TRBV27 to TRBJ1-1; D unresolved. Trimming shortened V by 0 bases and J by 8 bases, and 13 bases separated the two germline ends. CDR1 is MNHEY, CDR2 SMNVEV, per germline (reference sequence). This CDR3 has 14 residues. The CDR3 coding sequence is TGTGCCAGCAGTTTATCGATTAGCACGGCGGAAGCTTTCTTT. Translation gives CASSLSISTAEAFF.

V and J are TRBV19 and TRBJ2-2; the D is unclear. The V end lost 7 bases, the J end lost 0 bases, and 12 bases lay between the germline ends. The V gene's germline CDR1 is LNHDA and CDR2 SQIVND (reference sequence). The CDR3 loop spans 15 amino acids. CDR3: CASTPTAANTGELFF. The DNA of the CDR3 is TGTGCCAGTACCCCGACCGCTGCGAACACCGGGGAGCTGTTTTTT.

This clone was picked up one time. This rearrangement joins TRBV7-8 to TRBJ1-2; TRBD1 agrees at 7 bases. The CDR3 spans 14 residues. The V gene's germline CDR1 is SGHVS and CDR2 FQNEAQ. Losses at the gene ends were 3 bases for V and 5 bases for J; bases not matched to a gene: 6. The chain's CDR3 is CASSFGDSSYGYTF. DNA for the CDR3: TGTGCCAGCAGCTTTGGGGACAGCTCATATGGCTACACCTTC.

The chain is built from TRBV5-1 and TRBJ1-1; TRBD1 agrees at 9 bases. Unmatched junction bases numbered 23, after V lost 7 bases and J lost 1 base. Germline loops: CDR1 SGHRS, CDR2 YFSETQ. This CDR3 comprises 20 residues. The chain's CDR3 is CASVPGQGGFGTLSNTEAFF. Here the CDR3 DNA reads TGCGCCAGCGTCCCGGGACAGGGCGGTTTTGGGACTTTATCGAACACTGAAGCTTTCTTT.

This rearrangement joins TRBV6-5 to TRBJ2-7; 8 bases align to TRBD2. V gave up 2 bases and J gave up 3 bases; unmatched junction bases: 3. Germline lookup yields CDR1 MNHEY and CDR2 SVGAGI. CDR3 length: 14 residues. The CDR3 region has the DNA TGTGCCAGCAGTTACGCGGGAGGCCTCTACGAGCAGTACTTC. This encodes CASSYAGGLYEQYF.

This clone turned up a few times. CDR3 nucleotides: TGTGCCAGTAGTTTAGCGGAGGCTTACAATGAGCAGTTCTTC. Its translation: CASSLAEAYNEQFF. The chain has TRBV19 and TRBJ2-1; tentative D call: TRBD2 (6 bases). Trimming removed 5 bases from V and 4 bases from J, with 12 bases in between. Germline CDR1 reads LNHDA; CDR2 reads SQIVND (reference sequence). The CDR3 consists of 14 residues.

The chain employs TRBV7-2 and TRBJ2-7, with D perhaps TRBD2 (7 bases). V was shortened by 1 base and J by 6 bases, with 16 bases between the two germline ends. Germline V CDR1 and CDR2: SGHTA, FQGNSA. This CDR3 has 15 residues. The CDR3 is CASSLVVRGLGEQYF. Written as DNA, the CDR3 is TGTGCCAGCAGCTTAGTGGTGCGGGGGCTCGGCGAGCAGTACTTC.

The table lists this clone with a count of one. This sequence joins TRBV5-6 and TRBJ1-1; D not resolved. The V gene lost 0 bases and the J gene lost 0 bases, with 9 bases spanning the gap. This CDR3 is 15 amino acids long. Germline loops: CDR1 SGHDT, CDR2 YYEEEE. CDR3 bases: TGTGCCAGCAGCTTGGGGTACGGGCTGAACACTGAAGCTTTCTTT. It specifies CASSLGYGLNTEAFF. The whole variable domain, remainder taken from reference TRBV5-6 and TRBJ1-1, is DAGVTQSPTHLIKTRGQQVTLRCSPKSGHDTVSWYQQALGQGPQFIFQYYEEEERQRGNFPDRFSGHQFPNYSSELNVNALLLGDSALYLCASSLGYGLNTEAFFGQGTRLTVV.

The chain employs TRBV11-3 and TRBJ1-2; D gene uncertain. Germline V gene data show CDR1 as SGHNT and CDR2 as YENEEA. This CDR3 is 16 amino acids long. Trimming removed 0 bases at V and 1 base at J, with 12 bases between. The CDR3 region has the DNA TGTGCCAGCAGCTTAGATTGGCTGGGGTATAACTATGGCTACACCTTC. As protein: CASSLDWLGYNYGYTF.